The TCR beta chain described here comes from a study of CD8+CD57+ T cells in acquired aplastic anemia (dated by TCRdb to about 2018). Background on the whole study: On average, sorted CD4+ and CD8+ cells yielded approximately 3 ug of extracted DNA, with a range of about 0.19 to 30 ug. A CD8+CD57+ expansion meant a frequency higher than the mean frequency seen in healthy subjects. Results the study describes overall, beyond this receptor: CD8+ Simpson's diversity did not differ significantly between patients and healthy controls (P=0.060). Roughly 30 CD8+ CDR3 sequences were found to be shared between patients and controls, but these sequences appeared to be highly expressed in patients and within the immunodominant clones of the patients.

Profiling of TCR beta VDJ combinations and CDR3 sequences used genomic DNA as the template. TCR repertoire sequencing was run on an Illumina HiSeq 2000. The authors processed their data as follows. TRBV/TRBJ rearrangement plots, CDR3 size and DJ length profiles, and Simpson's diversity index were used to assess repertoires. Whichever DNA sequence was most abundant in the deep sequencing data was defined as the immunodominant clone. CDR3 amino acid sequences were screened for sharing across subjects and were compared with published repertoires and the VDJdb database. TCRdb trimmed the raw reads at Q25, called clones with MiXCR and kept productive beta chains. Under each unique CDR3 protein, matching rows form one entry showing the most common genes and DNA. The V and J calls were determined by TCRdb, not by the authors. Recorded for this sample are 150,000 to 200,000 distinct CDR3 sequences; around 50% of them occurred a single time. Approximately 13% of the sample is taken by the ten largest.

Concerning this clonotype itself: Its antigen is not yet known. Base qualities are missing; no much larger clone stands one base away.

The patients picked for sequencing were ones in whom flow cytometry had shown an expansion of CD8+CD57+ cells. Every patient had a diagnosis of severe acquired aplastic anemia based on International Study of Aplastic Anemia and Agranulocytosis and Camitta criteria. No therapy had been received by the patients at the time of blood sampling. In this study, sorted CD4+ and CD8+ T cells from the blood of healthy subjects and of severe aplastic anemia patients had their TCR repertoires deep-sequenced. Patients were enrolled in the USA under clinicaltrials.gov protocols 00001620, 01623167, 00001397, 00071045, 00081523 and 00961064. Ficoll-Paque density gradient centrifugation was used to isolate peripheral blood mononuclear cells. Before DNA was extracted, CD4+ and CD8+ T cells were sorted using either FACS or magnetic beads. From the cysteine through the phenylalanine, the CDR3 covers 15 amino acids. CDR3 DNA is the only sequence kept; it has 45 bases, read in frame from the first base. Relative to germline, V is missing 7 bases and J is missing 8 bases, with 10 bases of the junction outside any gene match. According to the germline V gene, CDR1 reads SGHAT and CDR2 reads FQNNGV.

The sequence derives from a human donor with aplastic anemia. The rearrangement combines TRBV11-2 with TRBJ2-3; TRBD2 agrees with 12 junctional bases. Sequenced material: sorted CD4+, CD8+, or CD8+CD57+ T cells (not recorded which) from PBMCs. The DNA is as follows: TGTGCCAGCAATCCCGGACTAGCGGGAAAGGCTACGCAGTATTTT. Its translation reads: CASNPGLAGKATQYF.